These 22 T cell receptor beta chains originate from one sample sequenced in a study of cytomegalovirus exposure and HLA in healthy donors. Vbeta (60) and Jbeta (13) primers were used in the PCR. Sequenced by immunoSEQ multiplex PCR; TCRdb stores in-frame clones only, minus some. The sample lists 110,000 to 150,000 clones; roughly 10% were seen once. The sample consisted of PBMCs. All receptors come from a middle-aged man in good health and CMV-seronegative.

V usage is TRBV6-1 and J usage is TRBJ2-6; 7 bases align to TRBD1. J gave up 2 bases and V 1 base, and 8 bases lay outside the gene matches. The CDR3 covers 18 residues. From germline, CDR1 is MNHNS and CDR2 SASEGT. CDR3 in DNA: TGTGCCAGCAGTGAAGGTGGCAGGGGGACGCCTGGGGCCAACGTCCTGACTTTC. Amino acid sequence: CASSEGGRGTPGANVLTF.

The chain employs TRBV19 and TRBJ1-5; 7 bases align to TRBD1. V lost 8 bases to trimming and J lost 3 bases; unmatched junction nucleotides: 7. Germline V lookup: CDR1 LNHDA, CDR2 SQIVND (reference sequence). The CDR3 runs 14 residues. The CDR3 sequence is CASGRQGVNQPQHF. The DNA for the CDR3 is TGTGCCAGTGGAAGACAGGGCGTCAATCAGCCCCAGCATTTT.

The gene calls are TRBV11-2 and TRBJ2-1; TRBD2 agrees at 10 bases. V lost 3 bases and J lost 9; bases outside the gene matches: 11. CDR1 is SGHAT, CDR2 FQNNGV, per germline. The CDR3 sequence is 16 residues long. The CDR3 loop is CASSFGMPSGSAEQFF. CDR3 nucleotides: TGTGCCAGCAGCTTTGGGATGCCTAGCGGGAGTGCTGAGCAGTTCTTC. The full variable domain, with the rest looked up from reference TRBV11-2 and TRBJ2-1, is EAGVAQSPRYKIIEKRQSVAFWCNPISGHATLYWYQQILGQGPKLLIQFQNNGVVDDSQLPKDRFSAERLKGVDSTLKIQPAKLEDSAVYLCASSFGMPSGSAEQFFGPGTRLTVL.

This chain uses TRBV6-1 with TRBJ2-3, with D tentatively TRBD1 (5 bases). The CDR3 spans 13 residues. The germline V gene encodes CDR1 MNHNS and CDR2 SASEGT. V was clipped by 6 bases and J by 2 bases, with 9 bases between them. The CDR3 is CASRQTVTDTQYF. The CDR3 DNA is TGTGCCAGCAGGCAGACAGTCACAGATACGCAGTATTTT.

The V call is TRBV2, the J call TRBJ2-6, with 7 bases lining up with TRBD1. With V trimmed by 7 bases and J by 0 bases, 3 bases remained unmatched. CDR3 size: 15 residues. Germline CDR1 reads SNHLY; CDR2 reads FYNNEI. The CDR3 DNA reads as TGTGCCAGCAACAGGGGATACTCTGGGGCCAACGTCCTGACTTTC. It encodes CASNRGYSGANVLTF.

This clone turned up a few times. This rearrangement joins TRBV5-6 to TRBJ1-5, with D tentatively TRBD1 (6 bases). The V end lost 2 bases, the J end lost 7 bases, and 13 bases lay between the germline ends. The germline CDR1 and CDR2 sequences are SGHDT and YYEEEE. There are 14 residues in the CDR3. The CDR3 is CASSFLGAQQPQHF. The CDR3, as DNA: TGTGCCAGCAGCTTTTTGGGGGCACAACAGCCCCAGCATTTT.

This clone was counted a few times. V is TRBV7-9 and J is TRBJ2-5, with D tentatively TRBD1 (6 bases). The CDR3 has 16 residues. The V end lost 4 bases, the J end lost 5 bases, and 20 bases lay between the germline ends. Per the germline V gene, CDR1 is SEHNR and CDR2 is FQNEAQ (reference sequence). In DNA form, the CDR3 reads TGTGCCAGCAGCTCCAGCCGGGACATCCCACGGGAGACCCAGTACTTC. This translates into CASSSSRDIPRETQYF.

This clone was detected a few times. The chain combines TRBV2 with TRBJ2-2, with 12 bases matching TRBD1. The CDR3 has 16 residues. Germline-derived CDR1 and CDR2 are SNHLY and FYNNEI. The J segment lost 6 bases and the V segment lost 5 bases, leaving 7 bases of the junction unmatched. The CDR3 reads CASSLPGQGAAGELFF. CDR3 sequence (DNA): TGTGCCAGCAGTCTACCGGGACAGGGGGCGGCCGGGGAGCTGTTTTTT.

This clone was observed a handful of times. V and J are TRBV6-6 and TRBJ1-2; the match to TRBD1 covers 10 bases. The germline gives CDR1 MNHNY, CDR2 SVGAGI (reference sequence). V gave up 0 bases and J gave up 5 bases; unmatched junction bases: 3. This CDR3 has 15 residues. The CDR3 DNA is TGTGCCAGCAGTTACTCGGACAGGGGGGGATATGGCTACACCTTC. Protein product: CASSYSDRGGYGYTF.

Only a few counts were recorded for this clone. V usage is TRBV30 and J usage is TRBJ2-5, with D perhaps TRBD1 (6 bases). From germline, CDR1 is GTSNPN and CDR2 SVGIG (reference sequence). V lost 5 bases to trimming and J lost 1 base, with 8 bases between them. This CDR3 contains 12 residues. The CDR3 protein is CAWGQLQETQYF. CDR3 in DNA: TGTGCCTGGGGACAGCTCCAAGAGACCCAGTACTTC.

This clone was recorded a few times. The chain uses TRBV5-1 and TRBJ2-2; 7 bases map to TRBD2. The germline gives CDR1 SGHRS, CDR2 YFSETQ. CDR3 length equals 15 residues. V dropped 9 bases and J dropped 2; count of bases not matched to a gene: 10. CDR3 region: CATRGGTQNTGELFF. For the CDR3, the DNA is TGCGCCACCCGGGGAGGGACGCAAAACACCGGGGAGCTGTTTTTT.

This clone was counted at least ten times. The chain recombines TRBV15 with TRBJ2-6, with D perhaps matching TRBD1 (6 bases). Trimming removed 0 bases at V and 1 base at J, with 7 bases between. The CDR3 length is 16 residues. Germline CDR1 is LNHNV and CDR2 is YYDKDF (reference sequence). The DNA for the CDR3 is TGTGCCACCAGCAGAGATCAGGGGTCTGGGGCCAACGTCCTGACTTTC. It translates to CATSRDQGSGANVLTF.

This clone was observed a few times. J is TRBJ1-2 and V is TRBV7-2, with 7 bases fitting TRBD1. Germline V gene data show CDR1 as SGHTA and CDR2 as FQGNSA. The V and J ends lost 7 bases and 4 bases, in that order; junction bases with no gene match: 9. The length of the CDR3 is 14 residues. The CDR3 reads CASTPGGQPYGYTF. The CDR3 DNA reads TGTGCCAGCACACCCGGGGGACAGCCCTATGGCTACACCTTC.

This clone was found many times. The chain employs TRBV5-1 and TRBJ1-3, with D unclear. Between the trimmed V and J ends, which lost 7 bases and 0 bases, there was a span of 8 bases. This CDR3 has 13 amino acids. CDR1 and CDR2 from the germline V gene are SGHRS and YFSETQ. Here the CDR3 DNA reads TGCGCCAGCCAGGAGGGCTCTGGAAACACCATATATTTT. Protein sequence: CASQEGSGNTIYF.

The chain is built from TRBV7-8 and TRBJ1-1; D remains unclear. Germline-derived CDR1 and CDR2 are SGHVS and FQNEAQ. The CDR3 totals 12 residues. The V gene lost 0 bases and the J gene lost 8 bases, with 7 bases spanning the gap. CDR3 coding DNA: TGTGCCAGCAGCTTAGCCAGGCAGGAAGCTTTCTTT. Encoded protein: CASSLARQEAFF.

This clone was observed a handful of times. The V gene is TRBV28, the J gene TRBJ2-7; D is unresolved. The V end lost 5 bases, the J end lost 6 bases, and 23 bases lay between the germline ends. This CDR3 spans 16 amino acids. Per the germline V gene, CDR1 is MDHEN and CDR2 is SYDVKM. As DNA, the CDR3 is TGTGCCAGCAGTAGTGTATCGGCAGCGCCTATTTTCGAGCAGTACTTC. It is translated as CASSSVSAAPIFEQYF. The whole variable domain, filled in from reference TRBV28 and TRBJ2-7, reads DVKVTQSSRYLVKRTGEKVFLECVQDMDHENMFWYRQDPGLGLRLIYFSYDVKMKEKGDIPEGYSVSREKKERFSLILESASTNQTSMYLCASSSVSAAPIFEQYFGPGTRLTVT.

This clone was picked up a small number of times. The rearrangement joins TRBV2 to TRBJ2-3; D uncertain. The CDR3 contains 11 residues. Germline V CDR1 and CDR2: SNHLY, FYNNEI. Trimming stripped 10 bases from V and 1 base from J, with 6 bases between. The DNA of the CDR3 is TGTGCCACCTATGGCACAGATACGCAGTATTTT. It translates to CATYGTDTQYF. Together with reference TRBV2 and TRBJ2-3, the CDR3 gives the full variable domain: EPEVTQTPSHQVTQMGQEVILRCVPISNHLYFYWYRQILGQKVEFLVSFYNNEISEKSEIFDDQFSVERPDGSNFTLKIRSTKLEDSAMYFCATYGTDTQYFGPGTRLTVL.

There are a few counts of this clone. The chain carries TRBV9 and TRBJ2-7; 7 nucleotides line up with TRBD2. J lost 2 bases, V lost 4 bases, and 9 bases had no gene match. This CDR3 is 15 amino acids long. Germline V gene data show CDR1 as SGDLS and CDR2 as YYNGEE. CDR3 loop: CASSPRTSAAYEQYF. The CDR3 bases are TGTGCCAGCAGCCCCCGCACTAGCGCCGCCTACGAGCAGTACTTC.

This chain joins TRBV6-6 and TRBJ2-5, with 7 bases fitting TRBD1. From germline, CDR1 is MNHNY and CDR2 SVGAGI (reference sequence). V lost 6 bases and J lost 1; bases outside the gene matches: 8. The CDR3 extends over 15 amino acids. CDR3 sequence: CASSRKGAPQETQYF. The CDR3 coding sequence is TGTGCCAGCAGCAGGAAGGGGGCGCCCCAAGAGACCCAGTACTTC.

This clone was counted between two and nine times. The chain uses TRBV5-4 and TRBJ2-7; the D gene is possibly TRBD2 (6 bases). V dropped 4 bases and J dropped 4 bases, with 12 bases sitting between them. From germline, CDR1 is SGHNT and CDR2 YYREEE (reference sequence). The CDR3 is 13 residues long. CDR3: CASSPGVAYEQYF. In DNA form, the CDR3 reads TGTGCCAGCAGCCCGGGAGTGGCATACGAGCAGTACTTC.

This clone was counted between two and nine times. The CDR3 region has the DNA TGTGCCAGCAGCCCGGGACAGGGAAGGCAAGAGACCCAGTACTTC. It codes for CASSPGQGRQETQYF. The J gene is TRBJ2-5, the V gene TRBV5-6; 9 bases match TRBD1. The germline V gene has CDR1 SGHDT and CDR2 YYEEEE. The CDR3 length is 15 residues. With V trimmed by 4 bases and J by 2 bases, 6 bases remained unmatched.

This sequence joins TRBV18 and TRBJ2-1; 8 nucleotides line up with TRBD2. V lost 1 base, J lost 4 bases, and 9 bases stayed unmatched. Per the germline V gene, CDR1 is KGHSH and CDR2 is LQKENI. The CDR3 loop spans 17 amino acids. The CDR3 protein is CASSPHRGGGTYNEQFF. The DNA of the CDR3 is TGTGCCAGCTCACCACATCGTGGCGGGGGGACTTACAATGAGCAGTTCTTC.